What follows are 27 T cell receptor beta chains derived from one specimen sequenced in a study of identical twins. TCRdb re-called the 5' RACE reads through MiXCR, storing one row per CDR3 protein. The table shows hundreds of thousands of distinct CDR3 sequences, with around 5.7% occurring only once. The sequenced material came from naive T cells sorted from blood. Receptors originate from a young man in good health.

This clonotype was observed a few times. The V gene is TRBV7-9, the J gene TRBJ2-5; 9 bases are a match to TRBD1. Per the germline V gene, CDR1 is SEHNR and CDR2 is FQNEAQ (reference sequence). V dropped 5 bases and J dropped 6; count of bases not matched to a gene: 7. The CDR3 sequence is 14 residues long. CDR3 in amino acids: CASSPRQGGQTQYF. The CDR3 coding sequence is TGTGCCAGCAGCCCCCGACAGGGGGGGCAGACCCAGTACTTC.

The V gene is TRBV20-1, the J gene TRBJ2-7; no definite D call. Trimming removed 5 bases from V and 3 bases from J, with 8 bases in between. Germline-derived CDR1 and CDR2 are DFQATT and SNEGSKA (reference sequence). This CDR3 contains 11 residues. CDR3 sequence (DNA): TGCAGTGCTGAAACAGTCTACGAGCAGTACTTC. Amino acid sequence: CSAETVYEQYF.

There are a few counts of this clonotype. The chain is built from TRBV2 and TRBJ1-1; D unresolved. V lost 2 bases and J lost 10, with 14 bases in between. The CDR3 totals 13 residues. CDR1 is SNHLY, CDR2 FYNNEI, per germline. CDR3 in amino acids: CASSEMGGQVAFF. The CDR3 nucleotides read TGTGCCAGCAGTGAAATGGGAGGCCAGGTAGCTTTCTTT.

This clonotype was picked up many times. V is TRBV12-3 or TRBV12-4 and J is TRBJ2-1; perhaps TRBD2 as D (6 bases). V shed 7 bases and J shed 0 bases, with 13 bases lying between them. There are 15 residues in the CDR3. The CDR3 bases are TGTGCCAGCACCATTAGCGGAAGCTCCTACAATGAGCAGTTCTTC. Amino acids: CASTISGSSYNEQFF.

This clonotype appeared many times. The chain employs TRBV29-1 and TRBJ2-1; 7 bases match TRBD2. Germline CDR1 and CDR2: SQVTM and ANQGSEA. The junction had 10 bases not matched to a gene; V was cut back by 6 bases and J by 8 bases. The CDR3 has 13 amino acids. As DNA, the CDR3 is TGCAGCGTGGCGGGAGATGTTACGTATGAGCAGTTCTTC. Encoded protein: CSVAGDVTYEQFF.

This clonotype was found a few times. The chain couples TRBV7-2 to TRBJ2-3; 12 nucleotides line up with TRBD2. The V segment lost 6 bases and the J segment 7 bases; nucleotides outside the gene matches: 5. This CDR3 region has 14 residues. CDR1 and CDR2 (germline): SGHTA, FQGNSA. The CDR3 DNA is TGTGCCAGCAGTCCTAGCGGGGGGGGAAATACGCAGTATTTT. Translated: CASSPSGGGNTQYF.

This clonotype came up many times. This chain links TRBV7-3 with TRBJ2-7; 7 bases match TRBD2. Looked up from germline, CDR1 is SGHTA and CDR2 is FQGTGA. CDR3 length equals 15 residues. J gave up 2 bases and V 0 bases, and 4 bases lay outside the gene matches. Here the CDR3 reads CASSLTGGVTYEQYF. DNA for the CDR3: TGTGCCAGCAGCTTAACGGGAGGGGTAACCTACGAGCAGTACTTC.

This clonotype turned up a few times. CDR3: CASSLVQRGGLSEQYF. In nucleotides, the CDR3 is TGTGCCAGCAGCTTAGTTCAGCGGGGGGGATTGAGCGAGCAGTACTTC. The rearrangement joins TRBV7-2 to TRBJ2-7; TRBD2 matches 10 bases. CDR1 SGHTA and CDR2 FQGNSA come from the germline V gene. This CDR3 contains 16 residues. Trimming at V came to 1 base and at J to 6 bases, leaving 9 bases not matched to a gene.

This clonotype was found many times. The gene calls are TRBV6-2 or TRBV6-3 and TRBJ2-7; the match to TRBD2 covers 9 bases. V shed 7 bases and J 1 base; nucleotides not matched to a gene: 8. The germline V gene encodes CDR1 MNHEY and CDR2 SVGEGT. The CDR3 runs 15 residues. The CDR3: CASTADSGSSYEQYF. In DNA form, the CDR3 reads TGTGCCAGCACCGCAGATAGCGGGAGTTCCTACGAGCAGTACTTC.

The genes are TRBV12-3 or TRBV12-4 and TRBJ1-1; D perhaps matches TRBD1 (6 bases). V lost 2 bases to trimming and J lost 2 bases, with 12 bases between them. CDR3 size: 15 residues. CDR3 in DNA: TGTGCCAGCAGTTTAATTCCGGGGGGCAACACTGAAGCTTTCTTT. Amino acids: CASSLIPGGNTEAFF.

Only a few counts were recorded for this clonotype. V is TRBV18 and J is TRBJ2-3; no firm D call. Trimming removed 1 base from V and 0 bases from J, with 8 bases in between. This CDR3 comprises 15 residues. CDR1 KGHSH and CDR2 LQKENI come from the germline V gene. CDR3 sequence: CASSPRVGSTDTQYF. DNA of the CDR3: TGTGCCAGCTCACCACGCGTTGGGAGCACAGATACGCAGTATTTT.

This clonotype was observed at least ten times. V gene TRBV20-1 combines with J gene TRBJ2-1; D is ambiguous. The CDR3 has 15 residues. V dropped 3 bases and J dropped 0 bases, with 12 bases sitting between them. The germline gives CDR1 DFQATT, CDR2 SNEGSKA (reference sequence). DNA of the CDR3: TGCAGTGCTAGTGGGCTAGTCAACTCCTACAATGAGCAGTTCTTC. It translates to CSASGLVNSYNEQFF.

About this clonotype: A single base separates this from a much larger clone, so it may be a read error. The chain uses TRBV7-9 and TRBJ2-3, with 12 bases matching TRBD2. The V and J ends lost 5 bases and 5 bases, in that order; junction bases with no gene match: 11. In germline, CDR1 is SEHNR, CDR2 FQNEAQ (reference sequence). The CDR3 is made up of 17 amino acids. The DNA for the CDR3 is TGTGCCAGCAGCCTCATTGGACTAGCGGGAAAGTTAGATACGCAGTATTTT. The encoded protein is CASSLIGLAGKLDTQYF.

The V gene is TRBV6-1, the J gene TRBJ2-7, with D maybe TRBD2 (6 bases). Trimming pared 7 bases from V and 4 bases from J, leaving 20 bases between. CDR1 and CDR2 (germline): MNHNS, SASEGT. This CDR3 spans 15 amino acids. CDR3 region: CASTLEGRTGYEQYV. For the CDR3, the DNA is TGTGCCAGCACCCTGGAGGGGAGAACCGGTTACGAGCAGTACGTC.

This clonotype was observed many times. J is TRBJ2-1 and V is TRBV29-1; 7 bases map to TRBD1. Germline V CDR1 and CDR2: SQVTM, ANQGSEA. This CDR3 is built from 14 residues. Trimming cost V 8 bases and J 4 bases; bases outside gene matches: 11. CDR3 bases: TGCAGCTCATTGACAGGGACCAATTACAATGAGCAGTTCTTC. This translates into CSSLTGTNYNEQFF.

This clonotype was counted many times. The rearrangement uses TRBV6-2 or TRBV6-3 and TRBJ2-2, with D unresolved. The length of the CDR3 is 17 residues. Germline V gives CDR1 MNHEY, CDR2 SVGEGT. Trimming removed 5 bases from V and 5 bases from J, with 21 bases in between. The CDR3 nucleotides read TGTGCCAGCAGTACCCGGCCGGGCCCCCTGAATACCGGGGAGCTGTTTTTT. Its protein product is CASSTRPGPLNTGELFF.

This clonotype was recorded at least ten times. The rearrangement links TRBV7-8 to TRBJ2-7; D possibly uses TRBD1 or TRBD2 (6 bases each). Per the germline V gene, CDR1 is SGHVS and CDR2 is FQNEAQ. CDR3 length: 15 residues. Trimming shortened V by 5 bases and J by 0 bases, and 14 bases separated the two germline ends. As DNA, the CDR3 is TGTGCCAGCAGCCGAACCGAGGGGGGCTCCTACGAGCAGTACTTC. This sequence encodes CASSRTEGGSYEQYF. The full variable domain, rest sourced from reference TRBV7-8 and TRBJ2-7, is GAGVSQSPRYKVAKRGQDVALRCDPISGHVSLFWYQQALGQGPEFLTYFQNEAQLDKSGLPSDRFFAERPEGSVSTLKIQRTQQEDSAVYLCASSRTEGGSYEQYFGPGTRLTVT.

This clonotype has only one observation. This chain uses TRBV6-1 with TRBJ2-1, with 11 bases aligning to TRBD2. CDR3 length: 14 residues. With 8 bases clipped from V and 4 bases from J, the junction kept 4 bases outside the gene matches. Germline V gene data show CDR1 as MNHNS and CDR2 as SASEGT. The CDR3 here is CASGTSGAYNEQFF. CDR3 coding DNA: TGTGCCAGCGGGACTAGCGGAGCATACAATGAGCAGTTCTTC.

This clonotype was seen repeatedly, ten times or more. This sequence joins TRBV12-3 or TRBV12-4 and TRBJ1-1; maybe TRBD1 (6 bases). This CDR3 is 15 amino acids long. Trimming took off 4 bases at V and 1 base at J, with 13 bases between the two ends. The CDR3 DNA reads as TGTGCCAGCAGTTCCAGGGGACATACGAACACTGAAGCTTTCTTT. Protein product: CASSSRGHTNTEAFF.

This clonotype was seen a few times. The gene calls are TRBV7-8 and TRBJ2-2, with D perhaps matching TRBD1 or TRBD2 (5 bases each). V was pared by 5 bases and J by 4 bases, with 14 bases between. The CDR3 length is 15 residues. Germline V CDR1 and CDR2: SGHVS, FQNEAQ. The CDR3 DNA reads as TGTGCCAGCAGCGACCGGGACCTGGGCACCGGGGAGCTGTTTTTT. It encodes CASSDRDLGTGELFF.

This clonotype was detected ten times or more. The genes are TRBV25-1 and TRBJ1-4; D remains ambiguous. Trimming left V 6 bases short and J 5 bases short, with 4 bases between. This CDR3 contains 11 residues. Germline assignment: CDR1 MGHDK and CDR2 SYGVNS. CDR3 protein: CASSKNEKLFF. As DNA, the CDR3 is TGTGCCAGCAGCAAAAATGAAAAACTGTTTTTT.

This clonotype was recorded at least ten times. The rearrangement uses TRBV10-3 and TRBJ1-1; D is perhaps TRBD1 (6 bases). This CDR3 comprises 13 residues. The germline gives CDR1 ENHRY, CDR2 SYGVKD. V dropped 9 bases and J dropped 4 bases, with 15 bases sitting between them. Here the CDR3 reads CAIQGGFGTEAFF. CDR3 coding DNA: TGTGCCATACAAGGGGGGTTTGGCACTGAAGCTTTCTTT.

This clonotype was seen ten or more times. The genes are TRBV20-1 and TRBJ1-3; D is perhaps TRBD1 (5 bases). CDR3 length equals 17 residues. Germline loops: CDR1 DFQATT, CDR2 SNEGSKA (reference sequence). V shed 2 bases and J shed 0 bases, with 17 bases lying between them. This CDR3 is CSARNPLDKYSGNTIYF. CDR3 DNA: TGCAGTGCTAGAAATCCTCTGGACAAGTACTCTGGAAACACCATATATTTT.

The chain links TRBV29-1 to TRBJ2-7; 7 bases map to TRBD1. V lost 0 bases, J lost 2 bases, and 4 bases stayed unmatched. Germline V gene sequence: CDR1 SQVTM, CDR2 ANQGSEA. The CDR3 is 14 residues long. CDR3 sequence: CSVEDGQDPYEQYF. CDR3 bases: TGCAGCGTTGAAGATGGACAGGATCCCTACGAGCAGTACTTC.

This clonotype was counted between two and nine times. The chain joins TRBV28 to TRBJ2-2; D is possibly TRBD2 (5 bases). Germline V CDR1 and CDR2: MDHEN, SYDVKM. The CDR3 spans 14 residues. Trimming removed 6 bases from V and 1 base from J, with 9 bases in between. CDR3 DNA sequence: TGTGCCAGCAGCCGGGAAATGAACACCGGGGAGCTGTTTTTT. This encodes CASSREMNTGELFF.

The table lists this clonotype with many counts. The chain links TRBV12-3 or TRBV12-4 to TRBJ1-2; TRBD1 is a possible D gene (5 bases). The CDR3 is 13 amino acids. Trimming took off 3 bases at V and 7 bases at J, with 12 bases between the two ends. CDR3 DNA: TGTGCCAGCAGTTTGGGGGAACGAGGTGGCTACACCTTC. Its translation: CASSLGERGGYTF.

The chain uses TRBV20-1 and TRBJ2-7; D is tentatively TRBD1 or TRBD2 (5 bases each). The CDR3 extends over 13 amino acids. Trimming took 8 bases from V and 3 from J, leaving 17 bases between them. CDR1 and CDR2 (germline): DFQATT, SNEGSKA (reference sequence). The CDR3 spells CSYSRDLLYEQYF. The CDR3 coding sequence is TGCAGTTACTCCCGGGACCTACTCTACGAGCAGTACTTC.